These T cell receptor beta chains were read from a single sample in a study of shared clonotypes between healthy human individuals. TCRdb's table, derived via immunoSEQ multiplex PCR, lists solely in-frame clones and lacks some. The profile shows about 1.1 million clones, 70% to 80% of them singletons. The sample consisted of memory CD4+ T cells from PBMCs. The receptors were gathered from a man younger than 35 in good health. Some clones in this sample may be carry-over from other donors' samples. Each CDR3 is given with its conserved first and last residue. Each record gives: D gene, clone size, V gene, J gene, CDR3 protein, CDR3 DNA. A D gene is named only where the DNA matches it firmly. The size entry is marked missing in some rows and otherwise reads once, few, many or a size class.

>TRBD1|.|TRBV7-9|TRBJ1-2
CASSLDRGLFYGYTF
TGTGCCAGCAGCTTAGACAGGGGGCTATTCTATGGCTACACCTTC
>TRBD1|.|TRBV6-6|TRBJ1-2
CASSPTTGYYGYTF
TGTGCCAGCAGCCCAACGACAGGGTACTATGGCTACACCTTC
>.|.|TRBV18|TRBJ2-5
CASSPLLGMETQYF
TGTGCCAGCTCACCACTGCTCGGGATGGAGACCCAGTACTTC
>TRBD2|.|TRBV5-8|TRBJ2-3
CASSVGTSGRNTQYF
TGTGCCAGCAGCGTCGGGACTAGCGGGAGAAATACGCAGTATTTT
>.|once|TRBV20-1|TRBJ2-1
CSARILNEQFF
TGCAGTGCTAGAATCCTGAATGAGCAGTTCTTC
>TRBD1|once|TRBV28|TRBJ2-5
CASISPGQGGSAQYF
TGTGCCAGCATTTCACCGGGACAGGGGGGTTCAGCCCAGTACTTC
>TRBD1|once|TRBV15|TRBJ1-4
CATSRGQLEKLFF
TGTGCCACCAGCAGGGGACAGCTTGAAAAACTGTTTTTT
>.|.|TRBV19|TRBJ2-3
CASSMGQWDGTDTQYF
TGTGCCAGTAGTATGGGTCAGTGGGATGGCACAGATACGCAGTATTTT
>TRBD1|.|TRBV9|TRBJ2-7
CASSVGYGTGEGEQYF
TGTGCCAGCAGCGTAGGGTACGGGACAGGGGAAGGCGAGCAGTACTTC
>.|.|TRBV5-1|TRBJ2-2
CASSQTGVTTGELFF
TGCGCCAGCAGCCAGACGGGTGTAACCACCGGGGAGCTGTTTTTT
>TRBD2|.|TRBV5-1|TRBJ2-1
CASSLVQRENEQFF
TGCGCCAGCAGCTTGGTACAGCGGGAGAATGAGCAGTTCTTC
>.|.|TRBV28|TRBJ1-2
CASTAGPYLGYTF
TGTGCCAGCACCGCAGGACCCTACCTCGGCTACACCTTC
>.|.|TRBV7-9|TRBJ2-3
CASSFGQRNTDTQYF
TGTGCCAGCAGCTTCGGACAGAGAAACACAGATACGCAGTATTTT
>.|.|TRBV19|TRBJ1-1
CASAGQLNTEAFF
TGTGCCAGTGCTGGACAGTTGAACACTGAAGCTTTCTTT
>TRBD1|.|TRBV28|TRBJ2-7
CASSQITARTGLTYEQYF
TGTGCCAGCAGCCAAATCACAGCAAGGACAGGCCTAACCTACGAGCAGTACTTC